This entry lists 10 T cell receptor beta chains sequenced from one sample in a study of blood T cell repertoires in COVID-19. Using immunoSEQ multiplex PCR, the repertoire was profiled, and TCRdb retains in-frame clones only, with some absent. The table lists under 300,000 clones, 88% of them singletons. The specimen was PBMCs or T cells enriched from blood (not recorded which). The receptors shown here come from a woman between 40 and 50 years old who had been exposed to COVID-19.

The CDR3 bases are TGTGCCAGCAATTCGGGCCGCGGGCGGAGGACCGGGGAGCTGTTTTTT. It codes for CASNSGRGRRTGELFF. V and J are TRBV21-1 and TRBJ2-2; the table's D call TRBD2 went unverified against the DNA. TRBV21-1 is flagged as a pseudogene. The CDR3 totals 16 residues.

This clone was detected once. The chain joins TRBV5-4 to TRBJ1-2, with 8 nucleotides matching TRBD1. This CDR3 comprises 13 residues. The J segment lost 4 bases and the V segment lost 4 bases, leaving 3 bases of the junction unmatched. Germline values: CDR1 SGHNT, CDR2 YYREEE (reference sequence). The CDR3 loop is CASSTQGAYGYTF. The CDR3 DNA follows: TGTGCCAGCAGCACGCAGGGGGCCTATGGCTACACCTTC.

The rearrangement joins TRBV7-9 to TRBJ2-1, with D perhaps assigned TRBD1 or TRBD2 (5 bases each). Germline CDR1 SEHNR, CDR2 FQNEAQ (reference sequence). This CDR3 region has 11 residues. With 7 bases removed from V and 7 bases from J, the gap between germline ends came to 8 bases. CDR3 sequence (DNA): TGTGCCAGCACCAGGGAGAATGAGCAGTTCTTC. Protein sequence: CASTRENEQFF.

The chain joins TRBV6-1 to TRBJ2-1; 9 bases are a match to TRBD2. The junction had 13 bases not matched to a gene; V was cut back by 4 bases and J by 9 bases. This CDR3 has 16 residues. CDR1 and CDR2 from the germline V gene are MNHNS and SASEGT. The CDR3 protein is CASSALTSGRHGEQFF. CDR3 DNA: TGTGCCAGCAGTGCCCTGACTAGCGGAAGACATGGTGAGCAGTTCTTC.

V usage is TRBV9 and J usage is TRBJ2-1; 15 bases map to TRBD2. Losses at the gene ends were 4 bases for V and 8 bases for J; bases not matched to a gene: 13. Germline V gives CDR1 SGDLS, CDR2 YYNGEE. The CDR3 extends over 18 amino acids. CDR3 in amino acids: CASSTAGLAGGGGDEQFF. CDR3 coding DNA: TGTGCCAGCAGCACGGCGGGACTAGCGGGAGGTGGAGGGGATGAGCAGTTCTTC.

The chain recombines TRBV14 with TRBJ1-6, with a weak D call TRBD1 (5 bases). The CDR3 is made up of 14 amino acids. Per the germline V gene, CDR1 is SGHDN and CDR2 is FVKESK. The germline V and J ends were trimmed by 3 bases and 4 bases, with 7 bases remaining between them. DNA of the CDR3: TGTGCCAGCAGCCATACAGGTTATAATTCACCCCTCCACTTT. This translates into CASSHTGYNSPLHF.

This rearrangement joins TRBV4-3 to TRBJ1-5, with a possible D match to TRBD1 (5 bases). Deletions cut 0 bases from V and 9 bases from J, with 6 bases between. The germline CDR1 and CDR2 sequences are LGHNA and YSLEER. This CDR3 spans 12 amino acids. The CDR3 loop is CASSQDRGPQHF. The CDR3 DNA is TGCGCCAGCAGCCAAGATAGGGGGCCCCAGCATTTT.

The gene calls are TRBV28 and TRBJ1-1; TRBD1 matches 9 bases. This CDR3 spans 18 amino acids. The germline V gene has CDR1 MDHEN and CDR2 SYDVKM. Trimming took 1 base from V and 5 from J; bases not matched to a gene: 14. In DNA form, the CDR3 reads TGTGCCAGCAGTTTATCCGGGACAGGGAAAGTCTCCGGGACTGAAGCTTTCTTT. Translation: CASSLSGTGKVSGTEAFF.

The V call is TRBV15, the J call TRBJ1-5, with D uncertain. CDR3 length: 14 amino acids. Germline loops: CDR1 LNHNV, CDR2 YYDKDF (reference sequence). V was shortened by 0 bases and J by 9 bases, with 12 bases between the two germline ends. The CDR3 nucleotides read TGTGCCACCAGCAGAGACGGGATCAGGAGGCCCCAGCATTTT. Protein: CATSRDGIRRPQHF.

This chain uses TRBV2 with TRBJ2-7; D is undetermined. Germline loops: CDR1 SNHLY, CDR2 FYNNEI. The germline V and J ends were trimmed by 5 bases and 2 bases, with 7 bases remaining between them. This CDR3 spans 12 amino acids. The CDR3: CASSLSPYEQYV. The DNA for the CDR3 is TGTGCCAGCAGTCTCTCCCCCTACGAGCAGTACGTC.